What follows are 10 T cell receptor beta chains derived from one specimen sequenced in a study of CD8 T cells in Susac syndrome. Roughly 0.45 to 1 ug RNA was reverse transcribed with random hexamers. TCRdb processed the immunoSEQ multiplex PCR reads anew with MiXCR; each CDR3 protein has one entry. The repertoire holds about 210,000 distinct CDR3 sequences, with 95% as singletons. The specimen was CD4+ T cells from PBMCs. The origin of the receptors is a human donor with multiple sclerosis.

The chain recombines TRBV15 with TRBJ2-1; D possibly corresponds to TRBD2 (6 bases). CDR1 is LNHNV and CDR2 is YYDKDF in the germline V gene (reference sequence). The CDR3 consists of 15 residues. Trimming took off 4 bases at V and 5 bases at J, with 15 bases between the two ends. The CDR3 DNA reads TGTGCCACCAGCATCGCGGGGTCCCCGCACAATGAGCAGTTCTTC. It specifies CATSIAGSPHNEQFF.

Here the CDR3 reads CASRPDSTDTQYF. The CDR3 DNA is TGTGCCAGCAGGCCCGACAGTACAGATACGCAGTATTTT. This rearrangement joins TRBV12-3 or TRBV12-4 to TRBJ2-3, with a weak D call TRBD1 (5 bases). V lost 6 bases and J 3 bases, leaving 10 bases between the germline ends. The CDR3 extends over 13 amino acids.

The chain employs TRBV9 and TRBJ1-2; D gene uncertain. The CDR3 has 14 residues. The V gene's germline CDR1 is SGDLS and CDR2 YYNGEE. Trimming took off 0 bases at V and 8 bases at J, with 14 bases between the two ends. The CDR3 sequence is CASSVDSAAWGYTF. CDR3 DNA sequence: TGTGCCAGCAGCGTAGATTCGGCGGCATGGGGCTACACCTTC.

This chain connects TRBV30 to TRBJ2-2; 9 positions match TRBD2. Germline values: CDR1 GTSNPN, CDR2 SVGIG (reference sequence). The CDR3 sequence is 14 residues long. J lost 7 bases, V lost 5 bases, and 8 bases had no gene match. The CDR3, as DNA: TGTGCCTGGGGGACTAGCCGTTTGGTCGGGGAGCTGTTTTTT. This codes for CAWGTSRLVGELFF.

J is TRBJ2-5 and V is TRBV7-9; D is perhaps TRBD2 (5 bases). V shed 6 bases and J shed 8 bases, with 22 bases lying between them. The CDR3 runs 15 residues. Germline V gene data show CDR1 as SEHNR and CDR2 as FQNEAQ (reference sequence). In DNA, the CDR3 is TGTGCCAGCAGGCTCGGAGGACTTGAGGGCCTTACCCAGTACTTC. This sequence encodes CASRLGGLEGLTQYF.

The rearrangement joins TRBV12-3 or TRBV12-4 to TRBJ1-1; D uncertain. V lost 6 bases and J 2 bases, leaving 10 bases between the germline ends. The length of the CDR3 is 13 residues. In nucleotides, the CDR3 is TGTGCCAGCAGCTCATTATCCAACACTGAAGCTTTCTTT. This codes for CASSSLSNTEAFF.

The gene calls are TRBV29-1 and TRBJ2-7, with 7 bases identical to TRBD2. CDR1 and CDR2 (germline): SQVTM, ANQGSEA. With 6 bases clipped from V and 7 bases from J, the junction kept 15 bases outside the gene matches. There are 14 residues in the CDR3. The CDR3 sequence: CSVTFVGGPGEQYF. CDR3 nucleotide sequence: TGCAGCGTCACCTTTGTGGGAGGGCCCGGGGAGCAGTACTTC.

This clonotype was counted a single time. The genes are TRBV7-9 and TRBJ2-2; TRBD1 or TRBD2 may be the D gene (5 bases each). Trimming removed 5 bases from V and 2 bases from J, with 18 bases in between. CDR1 is SEHNR, CDR2 FQNEAQ, per germline (reference sequence). The CDR3 runs to 17 residues. Here the CDR3 DNA reads TGTGCCAGCAGCCCACACGCCGGGACCGCAAACACCGGGGAGCTGTTTTTT. Its translation: CASSPHAGTANTGELFF.

The J gene is TRBJ2-5, the V gene TRBV29-1, with D possibly being TRBD1 (5 bases). The CDR3 length is 14 residues. The V gene lost 3 bases and the J gene lost 2 bases, with 13 bases spanning the gap. Germline V gene lookup returns CDR1 SQVTM and CDR2 ANQGSEA. This CDR3 reads CSVEPLDRQETQYF. Written as DNA, the CDR3 is TGCAGCGTTGAGCCGCTTGACAGACAAGAGACCCAGTACTTC. The whole variable domain, filled in from reference TRBV29-1 and TRBJ2-5, reads SAVISQKPSRDICQRGTSLTIQCQVDSQVTMMFWYRQQPGQSLTLIATANQGSEATYESGFVIDKFPISRPNLTFSTLTVSNMSPEDSSIYLCSVEPLDRQETQYFGPGTRLLVL.

This chain uses TRBV29-1 with TRBJ1-1; D might be TRBD1 (5 bases). Per germline, CDR1 SQVTM and CDR2 ANQGSEA. The CDR3 has 12 amino acids. The V end was cut by 5 bases, the J end by 1 base, with 8 bases between. The CDR3 loop reads CSVRRGNTEAFF. The DNA for the CDR3 is TGCAGCGTTCGGAGGGGGAACACTGAAGCTTTCTTT.